The 29 T cell receptor beta chains below all came from one sample that was sequenced in a study of blood T cells in healthy people across ages. PCR was performed a second time for roughly 7 to 12 cycles using a sample-barcoded 5' primer and a J-beta primer mix. TCRdb re-derived calls from the 5' RACE reads in MiXCR, one entry per CDR3 protein. The sample has fewer than 2 million distinct CDR3 sequences, about two fifths seen once; the top ten hold more than 20%. The sequenced sample was blood. These receptor sequences come from a human donor in good health.

Of note for this clonotype: The junction differs from germline at one of its ends, possibly a read error. V and J are TRBV2 and TRBJ1-2; 7 positions match TRBD1. CDR1 SNHLY and CDR2 FYNNEI come from the germline V gene. The CDR3 is 12 amino acids. CDR3 coding DNA: TGTGCCAGCAGGGAAGACAGGGAGGGCTACACCTTC. Translated: CASREDREGYTF.

This clonotype was observed a few times. The chain carries TRBV10-3 and TRBJ2-5; D remains unclear. Per germline, CDR1 ENHRY and CDR2 SYGVKD. CDR3 length: 13 amino acids. Trimming left V 9 bases short and J 2 bases short, with 13 bases between. DNA for the CDR3: TGTGCCATAAAGGAAGCAGCTCAAGAGACCCAGTACTTC. Its protein product is CAIKEAAQETQYF.

V gene TRBV29-1 combines with J gene TRBJ2-1, with no clear D. The germline gives CDR1 SQVTM, CDR2 ANQGSEA. Trimming removed 7 bases from V and 9 bases from J, with 22 bases in between. The CDR3 is 14 residues long. CDR3: CSAIMGSGVGEQFF. Here the CDR3 DNA reads TGCAGCGCCATAATGGGTTCAGGCGTCGGTGAGCAGTTCTTC.

The rearrangement uses TRBV5-6 and TRBJ2-3; D possibly corresponds to TRBD1 (5 bases). Trimming removed 4 bases from V and 7 bases from J, with 10 bases in between. The CDR3 spans 12 residues. CDR1 is SGHDT and CDR2 is YYEEEE in the germline V gene. CDR3 in amino acids: CASSPGQHTQYF. The CDR3 DNA sequence: TGTGCCAGCAGCCCAGGACAACATACGCAGTATTTT.

In this sample, this clonotype turned up a few times. The chain carries TRBV20-1 and TRBJ1-3; 8 bases map to TRBD1. Germline V lookup: CDR1 DFQATT, CDR2 SNEGSKA (reference sequence). CDR3 length: 15 residues. The trim removed 0 bases at V and 2 bases at J, leaving 3 bases unmatched. In DNA, the CDR3 is TGCAGTGCTAGAGATCAGGGGGCAGCTGGAAACACCATATATTTT. Protein product: CSARDQGAAGNTIYF.

The chain has TRBV7-9 and TRBJ2-1; D gene uncertain. CDR3 size: 14 residues. Germline-derived CDR1 and CDR2 are SEHNR and FQNEAQ (reference sequence). Trimming removed 3 bases at V and 4 bases at J, with 10 bases between. DNA for the CDR3: TGTGCCAGCAGCTTGGTTTATCCGTACAATGAGCAGTTCTTC. This sequence encodes CASSLVYPYNEQFF.

This clonotype was observed a few times. The CDR3 sequence is CSVELGSGTEAFF. In DNA form, the CDR3 reads TGCAGCGTTGAATTGGGGAGTGGCACTGAAGCTTTCTTT. The rearrangement links TRBV29-1 to TRBJ1-1; D is undetermined. Germline V gene sequence: CDR1 SQVTM, CDR2 ANQGSEA. The V and J ends lost 2 bases and 4 bases respectively, with 11 bases between them. The CDR3 consists of 13 residues. Filled out from reference TRBV29-1 and TRBJ1-1, the complete variable domain reads SAVISQKPSRDICQRGTSLTIQCQVDSQVTMMFWYRQQPGQSLTLIATANQGSEATYESGFVIDKFPISRPNLTFSTLTVSNMSPEDSSIYLCSVELGSGTEAFFGQGTRLTVV.

This chain connects TRBV7-2 to TRBJ1-1, with TRBD1 matching over 9 bases. V shed 7 bases, J shed 7 bases, and the junction held 10 bases outside the gene matches. CDR1 and CDR2 (germline): SGHTA, FQGNSA. The CDR3 spans 14 residues. The CDR3 DNA follows: TGTGCCAGCAAGGAACAGGGGGCTGGAATTGAAGCTTTCTTT. Translation: CASKEQGAGIEAFF. Looking up the rest from reference TRBV7-2 and TRBJ1-1 gives the full variable domain: GAGVSQSPSNKVTEKGKDVELRCDPISGHTALYWYRQSLGQGLEFLIYFQGNSAPDKSGLPSDRFSAERTGGSVSTLTIQRTQQEDSAVYLCASKEQGAGIEAFFGQGTRLTVV.

This clonotype was observed a few times. This sequence joins TRBV2 and TRBJ1-2; the D is unclear. Between the trimmed V and J ends, which lost 7 bases and 5 bases, there was a span of 8 bases. The CDR3 covers 11 residues. The germline V gene encodes CDR1 SNHLY and CDR2 FYNNEI. The DNA for the CDR3 is TGTGCCAGCACTAACAGTTATGGCTACACCTTC. Its translation: CASTNSYGYTF.

The chain is built from TRBV21-1 and TRBJ2-5; the table's D call TRBD1 went unverified against the DNA. TRBV21-1 is tagged as a pseudogene. This CDR3 contains 15 residues. The CDR3 DNA is TGTGCCAGCAGCAAACCCTCCGACAGGGCAGAGACCCAGTACTTC. This gives the protein CASSKPSDRAETQYF.

A few counts support this clonotype. The rearrangement links TRBV7-3 to TRBJ2-1, with D possibly being TRBD1 or TRBD2 (5 bases each). Germline V gene sequence: CDR1 SGHTA, CDR2 FQGTGA. The CDR3 covers 15 residues. V was cut by 1 base and J by 3 bases, with 10 bases left in between. DNA for the CDR3: TGTGCCAGCAGCTTAATGGGGGACCTCTACAATGAGCAGTTCTTC. Amino acid sequence: CASSLMGDLYNEQFF.

This clonotype occurred once. V gene TRBV7-2 combines with J gene TRBJ2-7, with 8 nucleotides matching TRBD1. The junction had 9 bases not matched to a gene; V was cut back by 5 bases and J by 3 bases. The V gene's germline CDR1 is SGHTA and CDR2 FQGNSA. The CDR3 contains 15 residues. The CDR3 bases are TGTGCCAGCAGCCGAACCCCAGGGGGCAGCTACGAGCAGTACTTC. This translates into CASSRTPGGSYEQYF.

The CDR3, as DNA: TGTGCCAGCAGCTTAAGGGCTCCCGGGACAGGGGCTTATGGCTACACCTTC. Protein sequence: CASSLRAPGTGAYGYTF. The chain is built from TRBV7-2 and TRBJ1-2, with 10 bases aligning to TRBD1. CDR3 size: 17 residues. The germline V gene encodes CDR1 SGHTA and CDR2 FQGNSA. V shed 2 bases, J shed 5 bases, and the junction held 11 bases outside the gene matches.

The genes are TRBV7-9 and TRBJ1-1, with a tentative D call TRBD1 (5 bases). The V gene's germline CDR1 is SEHNR and CDR2 FQNEAQ (reference sequence). The length of the CDR3 is 16 residues. The V and J ends lost 1 base and 4 bases respectively, with 16 bases between them. In DNA, the CDR3 is TGTGCCAGCAGCTTAGGATGGGGCGTTCGGGGCACTGAAGCTTTCTTT. Translating gives CASSLGWGVRGTEAFF. Full variable domain (remainder filled in from reference TRBV7-9 and TRBJ1-1): DTGVSQNPRHKITKRGQNVTFRCDPISEHNRLYWYRQTLGQGPEFLTYFQNEAQLEKSRLLSDRFSAERPKGSFSTLEIQRTEQGDSAMYLCASSLGWGVRGTEAFFGQGTRLTVV.

This clonotype has a handful of counts. The chain is built from TRBV20-1 and TRBJ2-3, with TRBD2 matching 9 bases. The CDR3 covers 16 residues. Germline CDR1 reads DFQATT; CDR2 reads SNEGSKA (reference sequence). J gave up 5 bases and V 3 bases, and 12 bases lay outside the gene matches. The CDR3 DNA is TGCAGTGCTAGCCTACCTGCGGGGGGGCCGCAAGATACGCAGTATTTT. Protein product: CSASLPAGGPQDTQYF.

V usage is TRBV28 and J usage is TRBJ2-7, with 9 nucleotides matching TRBD1. The J call could be wrong; TRBJ2-5 is a better fit for the DNA end. This CDR3 has 16 residues. Germline V gene lookup returns CDR1 MDHEN and CDR2 SYDVKM. The CDR3 DNA reads TGTGCCAGCAGTTTACGCAGGACAGGGGTTGTGGAGACCCAGTACTTC. Its translation is CASSLRRTGVVETQYF.

The chain is built from TRBV6-2 or TRBV6-3 and TRBJ1-6; 7 bases are a match to TRBD1. The germline V gene has CDR1 MNHEY and CDR2 SVGEGT. The J segment lost 7 bases and the V segment lost 6 bases, leaving 3 bases of the junction unmatched. This CDR3 spans 13 amino acids. The CDR3 DNA reads TGTGCCAGCAGGGGGACAGCGAATTCACCCCTCCACTTT. It yields the protein CASRGTANSPLHF.

This clonotype has a handful of counts. The chain couples TRBV29-1 to TRBJ2-5; D is uncertain. This CDR3 has 11 residues. The V end was cut by 5 bases, the J end by 3 bases, with 7 bases between. CDR1 and CDR2 (germline): SQVTM, ANQGSEA. CDR3 bases: TGCAGCGTTCGGTCGGAAGAGACCCAGTACTTC. Residues: CSVRSEETQYF.

This chain uses TRBV7-2 with TRBJ2-3; TRBD2 matches 8 bases. The CDR3 is 16 residues long. Germline CDR1 and CDR2: SGHTA and FQGNSA. V was clipped by 5 bases and J by 3 bases; unmatched bases: 10. The CDR3 spells CASSPQTAGVTDTQYF. CDR3 nucleotide sequence: TGTGCCAGCAGCCCCCAGACAGCGGGGGTGACAGATACGCAGTATTTT. The whole variable domain, filled in from reference TRBV7-2 and TRBJ2-3, reads GAGVSQSPSNKVTEKGKDVELRCDPISGHTALYWYRQSLGQGLEFLIYFQGNSAPDKSGLPSDRFSAERTGGSVSTLTIQRTQQEDSAVYLCASSPQTAGVTDTQYFGPGTRLTVL.

This sequence joins TRBV9 and TRBJ2-3; D call uncertain. The germline gives CDR1 SGDLS, CDR2 YYNGEE. With 3 bases removed from V and 6 bases from J, the gap between germline ends came to 14 bases. The CDR3 is 14 residues long. CDR3 amino acids: CASSATLIIDTQYF. DNA of the CDR3: TGTGCCAGCAGCGCAACACTGATTATCGATACGCAGTATTTT.

The chain couples TRBV12-3 or TRBV12-4 to TRBJ2-1, with D tentatively TRBD1 (6 bases). The CDR3 length is 17 residues. V was shortened by 2 bases and J by 0 bases, with 14 bases between the two germline ends. CDR3 residues: CASSLFLGTSSYNEQFF. In nucleotides, the CDR3 is TGTGCCAGCAGTTTATTCTTAGGGACAAGCTCCTACAATGAGCAGTTCTTC.

The J gene is TRBJ2-4, the V gene TRBV14, with D perhaps matching TRBD2 (6 bases). Near its end, the DNA agrees better with TRBJ2-7, so the J call may be wrong. This CDR3 is built from 15 residues. CDR1 and CDR2 (germline): SGHDN, FVKESK. The CDR3 coding sequence is TGTGCCAGCAGCTTGCGGGACTCTACCTCCTACGAGCAGTACTTC. It yields the protein CASSLRDSTSYEQYF.

V gene TRBV20-1 combines with J gene TRBJ1-2; D gene uncertain. Between the trimmed V and J ends, which lost 3 bases and 6 bases, there was a span of 11 bases. From germline, CDR1 is DFQATT and CDR2 SNEGSKA (reference sequence). The CDR3 is 12 amino acids. The CDR3 reads CSARASRDGYTF. The CDR3 DNA is TGCAGTGCTAGGGCCTCGAGGGATGGCTACACCTTC.

This sequence joins TRBV20-1 and TRBJ1-6, with D tentatively TRBD1 (5 bases). Trimming took 2 bases from V and 9 from J, leaving 11 bases between them. Per the germline V gene, CDR1 is DFQATT and CDR2 is SNEGSKA (reference sequence). The CDR3 consists of 13 residues. The DNA for the CDR3 is TGCAGTGCTAGACAGGGTCAACGTTCACCCCTCCACTTT. It yields the protein CSARQGQRSPLHF.

This clonotype occurred once. A read error may explain this, as a much larger clone is one base away. The CDR3 sequence is CTSELAGGIVSTDTQYF. As DNA, the CDR3 is TGTACCAGCGAACTAGCGGGGGGGATCGTGAGCACAGATACGCAGTATTTT. The chain is built from TRBV28 and TRBJ2-3, with TRBD2 matching 13 bases. The CDR3 is 17 residues long. Germline V lookup: CDR1 MDHEN, CDR2 SYDVKM.

The chain is built from TRBV7-9 and TRBJ2-7; D is perhaps TRBD2 (6 bases). Germline V gene lookup returns CDR1 SEHNR and CDR2 FQNEAQ (reference sequence). The germline V and J ends were trimmed by 1 base and 11 bases, with 9 bases remaining between them. This CDR3 spans 11 amino acids. CDR3 nucleotide sequence: TGTGCCAGCAGCTTAGAAGGGAGGAAGTACTTC. Protein: CASSLEGRKYF.

The V gene is TRBV12-3 or TRBV12-4, the J gene TRBJ1-4; D remains unclear. CDR3 size: 14 residues. The V end lost 5 bases, the J end lost 5 bases, and 12 bases lay between the germline ends. CDR3 in amino acids: CASSRLNLNEKLFF. For the CDR3, the DNA is TGTGCCAGCAGTCGCCTGAACTTAAATGAAAAACTGTTTTTT.

This clonotype has a handful of counts. This chain uses TRBV6-2 or TRBV6-3 with TRBJ2-1; possible D gene TRBD1, 5 bases. V lost 6 bases and J lost 9, with 9 bases in between. The germline gives CDR1 MNHEY, CDR2 SVGEGT. The CDR3 runs 11 residues. This CDR3 reads CASRKGIEQFF. As DNA, the CDR3 is TGTGCCAGCAGGAAGGGGATTGAGCAGTTCTTC.

This clonotype has a handful of counts. V usage is TRBV6-2 or TRBV6-3 and J usage is TRBJ2-1; a possible D gene is TRBD2 (6 bases). The CDR3 is 16 residues long. Germline lookup yields CDR1 MNHEY and CDR2 SVGEGT. Trimming shortened V by 2 bases and J by 5 bases, and 16 bases separated the two germline ends. CDR3 residues: CASSYLLGEANNEQFF. CDR3 bases: TGTGCCAGCAGTTACCTATTGGGGGAGGCCAACAATGAGCAGTTCTTC.